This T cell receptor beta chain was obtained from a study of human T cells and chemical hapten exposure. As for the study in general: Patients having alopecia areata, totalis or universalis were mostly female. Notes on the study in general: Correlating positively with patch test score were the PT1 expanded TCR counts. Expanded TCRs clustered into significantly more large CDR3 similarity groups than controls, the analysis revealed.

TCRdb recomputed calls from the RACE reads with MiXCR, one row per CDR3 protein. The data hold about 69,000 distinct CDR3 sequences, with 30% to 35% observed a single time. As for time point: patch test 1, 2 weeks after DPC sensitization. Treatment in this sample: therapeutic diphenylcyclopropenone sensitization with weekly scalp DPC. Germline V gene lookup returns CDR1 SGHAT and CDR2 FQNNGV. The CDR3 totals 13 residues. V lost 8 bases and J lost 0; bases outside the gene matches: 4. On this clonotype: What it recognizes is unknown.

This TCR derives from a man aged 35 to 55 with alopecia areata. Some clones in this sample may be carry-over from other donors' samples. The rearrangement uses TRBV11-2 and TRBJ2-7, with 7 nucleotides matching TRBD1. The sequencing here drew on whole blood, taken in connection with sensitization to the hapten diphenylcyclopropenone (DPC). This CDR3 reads CASGRDSSYEQYF. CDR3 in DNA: TGTGCCAGCGGACGGGACAGCTCCTACGAGCAGTACTTC.